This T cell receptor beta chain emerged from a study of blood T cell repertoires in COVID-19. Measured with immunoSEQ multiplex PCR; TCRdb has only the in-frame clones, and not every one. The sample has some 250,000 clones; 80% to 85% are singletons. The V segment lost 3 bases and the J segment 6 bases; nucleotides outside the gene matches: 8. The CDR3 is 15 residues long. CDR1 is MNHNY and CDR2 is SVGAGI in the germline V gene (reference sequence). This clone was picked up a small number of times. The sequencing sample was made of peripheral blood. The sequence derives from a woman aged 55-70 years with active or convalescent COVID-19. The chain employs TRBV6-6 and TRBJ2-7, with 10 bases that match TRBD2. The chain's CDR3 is CASSYRLAGEGEQYF. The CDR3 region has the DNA TGTGCCAGCAGTTATCGTCTAGCGGGGGAAGGCGAGCAGTACTTC.